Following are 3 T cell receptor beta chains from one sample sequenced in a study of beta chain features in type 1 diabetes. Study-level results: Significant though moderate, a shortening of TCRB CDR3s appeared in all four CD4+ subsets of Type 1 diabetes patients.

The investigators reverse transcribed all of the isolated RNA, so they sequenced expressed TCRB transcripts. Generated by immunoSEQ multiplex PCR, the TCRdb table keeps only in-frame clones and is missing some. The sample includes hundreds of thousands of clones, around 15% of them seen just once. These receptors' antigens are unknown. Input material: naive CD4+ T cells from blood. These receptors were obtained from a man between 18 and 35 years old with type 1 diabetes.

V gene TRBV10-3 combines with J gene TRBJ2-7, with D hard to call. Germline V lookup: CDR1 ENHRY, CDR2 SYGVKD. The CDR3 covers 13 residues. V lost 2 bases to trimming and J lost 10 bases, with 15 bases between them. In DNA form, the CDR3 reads TGTGCCATCAGTGAGACCGGACCGCCGGTCCAGTACTTC. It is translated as CAISETGPPVQYF.

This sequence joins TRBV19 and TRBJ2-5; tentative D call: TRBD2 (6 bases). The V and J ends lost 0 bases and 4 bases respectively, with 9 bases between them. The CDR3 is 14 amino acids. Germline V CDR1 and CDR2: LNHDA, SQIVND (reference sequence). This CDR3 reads CASSIDGGRETQYF. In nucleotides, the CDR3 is TGTGCCAGTAGTATAGATGGAGGGCGAGAGACCCAGTACTTC.

The CDR3 here is CSVPESSGANVLTF. The CDR3 DNA follows: TGCAGCGTGCCCGAGTCCTCTGGGGCCAACGTCCTGACTTTC. The rearrangement links TRBV29-1 to TRBJ2-6; D is ambiguous. V lost 6 bases, J lost 0 bases, and 9 bases lay in between. Germline V gene data show CDR1 as SQVTM and CDR2 as ANQGSEA. The CDR3 spans 14 residues.